One sample yielded the 13 T cell receptor beta chains listed below, sequenced in a study of early T cells in non-severe SARS-CoV-2 infection. TCRdb redid the calling of the 5' RACE reads with MiXCR, one entry per CDR3 protein. In the table there are about 83,000 distinct CDR3 sequences, about an eighth of which are singletons. The specimen sequenced was whole blood. Source of these receptors: an adult who was a healthcare worker with PCR-confirmed SARS-CoV-2 infection or an uninfected control (not recorded which).

The V call is TRBV29-1, the J call TRBJ1-1; 7 bases agree with TRBD1. Germline V gene data show CDR1 as SQVTM and CDR2 as ANQGSEA. The CDR3 contains 12 residues. Trimming took 7 bases from V and 6 from J; bases not matched to a gene: 8. The CDR3 bases are TGCAGCGGAACAGGGGATTCGCCTGAAGCTTTCTTT. It codes for CSGTGDSPEAFF.

The table lists this clonotype with a few counts. V is TRBV6-2 or TRBV6-3 and J is TRBJ2-7; D gene ambiguous. Looked up from germline, CDR1 is MNHEY and CDR2 is SVGEGT. The CDR3 sequence is 14 residues long. Trimming pared 2 bases from V and 2 bases from J, leaving 10 bases between. The CDR3 sequence is CASSYPRRTYEQYF. CDR3 nucleotides: TGTGCCAGCAGTTACCCCCGACGTACCTACGAGCAGTACTTC.

This clonotype occurred many times. The V call is TRBV7-9, the J call TRBJ2-1; 8 positions agree with TRBD1. CDR1 SEHNR and CDR2 FQNEAQ come from the germline V gene (reference sequence). This CDR3 is built from 15 residues. Trimming cost V 3 bases and J 8 bases; bases outside gene matches: 9. The CDR3 region has the DNA TGTGCCAGCAGCTTTGGTTCAACAGGGGGAGATGAGCAGTTCTTC. Protein: CASSFGSTGGDEQFF.

This clonotype was seen repeatedly, ten times or more. The V gene is TRBV12-3 or TRBV12-4, the J gene TRBJ1-1; D gene uncertain. The germline V and J ends were trimmed by 2 bases and 1 base, with 8 bases remaining between them. CDR3 length: 14 residues. As DNA, the CDR3 is TGTGCCAGCAGTTTAAGGGCAGGGAACACTGAAGCTTTCTTT. Protein: CASSLRAGNTEAFF.

This clonotype was observed a few times. J is TRBJ2-4 and V is TRBV6-6; possibly TRBD1 for D (7 bases). CDR1 is MNHNY and CDR2 is SVGAGI in the germline V gene (reference sequence). CDR3 size: 15 residues. Trimming took off 7 bases at V and 1 base at J, with 14 bases between the two ends. The CDR3 DNA is TGTGCCAGCATCCAGGGGGGAGAGGCCAAAAACATTCAGTACTTC. Encoded protein: CASIQGGEAKNIQYF.

This clonotype has ten or more counts. The chain couples TRBV29-1 to TRBJ1-1; D is possibly TRBD1 (6 bases). The ends were cut back, 6 bases at V and 7 bases at J, with 9 bases in the middle. Germline-derived CDR1 and CDR2 are SQVTM and ANQGSEA. This CDR3 is built from 10 residues. Here the CDR3 DNA reads TGCAGCGTAGGGACACATGAAGCTTTCTTT. Residues: CSVGTHEAFF. The entire variable domain, with the rest obtained from reference TRBV29-1 and TRBJ1-1, is as follows: SAVISQKPSRDICQRGTSLTIQCQVDSQVTMMFWYRQQPGQSLTLIATANQGSEATYESGFVIDKFPISRPNLTFSTLTVSNMSPEDSSIYLCSVGTHEAFFGQGTRLTVV.

Here the CDR3 reads CASSVEATSGIGDTQYF. The CDR3 bases are TGTGCCAGCAGCGTAGAGGCGACTAGCGGGATCGGAGATACGCAGTATTTT. The chain couples TRBV9 to TRBJ2-3; 11 positions match TRBD2. CDR1 SGDLS and CDR2 YYNGEE come from the germline V gene. The CDR3 length is 17 residues. J lost 5 bases, V lost 0 bases, and 8 bases had no gene match.

This clonotype was counted only a few times. The chain joins TRBV3-1 to TRBJ1-6, with TRBD1 as a possible D gene (5 bases). Trimming took off 4 bases at V and 6 bases at J, with 13 bases between the two ends. CDR1 and CDR2 (germline): LGHDT, YNNKEL (reference sequence). There are 15 residues in the CDR3. The CDR3 DNA reads as TGTGCCAGCAGCCTGACAGTGAGCCTTAATTCACCCCTCCACTTT. Translating gives CASSLTVSLNSPLHF.

This clonotype has at least ten counts. V and J are TRBV10-3 and TRBJ2-1; D uncertain. Trimming removed 6 bases at V and 7 bases at J, with 10 bases between. Per germline, CDR1 ENHRY and CDR2 SYGVKD. The CDR3 is made up of 12 amino acids. The CDR3 sequence: CAISPAKNEQFF. The CDR3 region has the DNA TGTGCCATCAGCCCGGCTAAGAATGAGCAGTTCTTC.

This clonotype has only a few counts. The J gene is TRBJ2-5, the V gene TRBV24-1, with 7 bases that match TRBD2. The CDR3 length is 12 residues. The V and J ends lost 11 bases and 5 bases, in that order; junction bases with no gene match: 7. Germline V gene data show CDR1 as KGHDR and CDR2 as SFDVKD. The CDR3 DNA is TGTGCCATCAAGCGGGGATGTGAGACCCAGTACTTC. Translating gives CAIKRGCETQYF.

The chain links TRBV6-5 to TRBJ2-1, with 8 bases identical to TRBD2. V lost 0 bases and J lost 0; bases outside the gene matches: 4. Per the germline V gene, CDR1 is MNHEY and CDR2 is SVGAGI. CDR3 length equals 17 residues. The CDR3 loop reads CASSYSRSGSSYNEQFF. The CDR3 DNA is TGTGCCAGCAGTTACTCTCGAAGCGGGAGCTCCTACAATGAGCAGTTCTTC.

J is TRBJ2-3 and V is TRBV6-2 or TRBV6-3, with 8 positions matching TRBD1. CDR3 length: 15 amino acids. The germline gives CDR1 MNHEY, CDR2 SVGEGT. V was clipped by 6 bases and J by 2 bases; unmatched bases: 7. The CDR3 sequence: CASRRPGGDTDTQYF. In DNA, the CDR3 is TGTGCCAGCAGGAGACCAGGGGGCGACACAGATACGCAGTATTTT.

This clonotype was recorded many times. The CDR3: CASSLGGETGELFF. CDR3 nucleotide sequence: TGTGCCAGCTCTTTAGGGGGCGAAACCGGGGAGCTGTTTTTT. The V and J genes are TRBV7-3 and TRBJ2-2, with 7 positions matching TRBD1. This CDR3 has 14 residues. Germline values: CDR1 SGHTA, CDR2 FQGTGA. Germline trimming cut 8 bases from V and 5 bases from J; bases unmatched to any gene: 8.